These 30 T cell receptor beta chains came from one sample sequenced in a study of T-cell memory formation after mild COVID-19. TCRdb re-derived calls from the 5' RACE reads in MiXCR, one entry per CDR3 protein. This sample yields 450,000 to 650,000 distinct CDR3 sequences, of which roughly 20% are seen a single time; around 13% belongs to the top ten. Sequenced input: PBMCs or a T cell subset sorted from them (not recorded which). All receptors derive from an adult woman who had mild COVID-19 (a few samples of this study predate the infection). Cell type and time point are not known.

V is TRBV30 and J is TRBJ1-1; D is uncertain. CDR3 length: 13 amino acids. V was cut by 1 base and J by 0 bases, with 6 bases left in between. CDR1 and CDR2 (germline): GTSNPN, SVGIG (reference sequence). DNA of the CDR3: TGTGCCTGGAGTGGGGGTATGAACACTGAAGCTTTCTTT. This sequence encodes CAWSGGMNTEAFF. Full variable domain (remainder filled in from reference TRBV30 and TRBJ1-1): SQTIHQWPATLVQPVGSPLSLECTVEGTSNPNLYWYRQAAGRGLQLLFYSVGIGQISSEVPQNLSASRPQDRQFILSSKKLLLSDSGFYLCAWSGGMNTEAFFGQGTRLTVV.

This chain links TRBV7-8 with TRBJ2-5; tentatively, D is TRBD2 (6 bases). V gave up 5 bases and J gave up 1 base, with 14 bases separating them. The CDR3 runs to 15 residues. The V gene's germline CDR1 is SGHVS and CDR2 FQNEAQ. CDR3 residues: CASSPKWRGQETQYF. CDR3 bases: TGTGCCAGCAGCCCCAAATGGAGGGGCCAAGAGACCCAGTACTTC.

The chain links TRBV5-1 to TRBJ1-1; D is unclear. The CDR3 runs to 13 residues. The V end was cut by 0 bases, the J end by 6 bases, with 9 bases between. CDR1 and CDR2 (germline): SGHRS, YFSETQ. The CDR3 coding sequence is TGCGCCAGCAGCTTGGAGGAGTTTTCTGAAGCTTTCTTT. Translation gives CASSLEEFSEAFF.

This clonotype was counted a few times. CDR3 sequence reads: CASSQDLGHQETQYF. DNA for the CDR3: TGTGCCAGCAGCCAAGATTTGGGACACCAAGAGACCCAGTACTTC. The chain recombines TRBV14 with TRBJ2-5; D is possibly TRBD1 or TRBD2 (5 bases each). The CDR3 has 15 amino acids. In germline, CDR1 is SGHDN, CDR2 FVKESK. The V gene lost 0 bases and the J gene lost 0 bases, with 8 bases spanning the gap.

This clonotype showed up many times. The V call is TRBV4-3, the J call TRBJ2-1, with D possibly matching TRBD2 (5 bases). Trimming stripped 0 bases from V and 8 bases from J, with 17 bases between. CDR1 LGHNA and CDR2 YSLEER come from the germline V gene. The CDR3 is 16 amino acids. This CDR3 is CASSQELQRGSDEQFF. CDR3 nucleotides: TGCGCCAGCAGCCAAGAACTCCAACGGGGTAGCGATGAGCAGTTCTTC.

The chain carries TRBV5-6 and TRBJ2-5; D unresolved. Germline assignment: CDR1 SGHDT and CDR2 YYEEEE. With 3 bases removed from V and 3 bases from J, the gap between germline ends came to 12 bases. The CDR3 has 14 amino acids. CDR3 protein: CASSSWSQEETQYF. The CDR3 DNA sequence: TGTGCCAGCAGCTCCTGGAGCCAGGAAGAGACCCAGTACTTC.

V usage is TRBV4-1 and J usage is TRBJ1-3; D uncertain. Germline loops: CDR1 MGHRA, CDR2 YSYEKL. The CDR3 is 19 residues long. V gave up 0 bases and J gave up 0 bases, with 18 bases separating them. The CDR3 DNA is TGCGCCAGCAGCCAAGAGGGTGGGGTGCACACTGACTCTGGAAACACCATATATTTT. Encoded protein: CASSQEGGVHTDSGNTIYF.

This sequence joins TRBV20-1 and TRBJ2-7; D is unresolved. The CDR3 runs to 11 residues. V shed 4 bases and J shed 3 bases, with 7 bases lying between them. Germline loops: CDR1 DFQATT, CDR2 SNEGSKA (reference sequence). The CDR3 here is CSANIVYEQYF. The CDR3 DNA is TGCAGTGCTAACATAGTCTACGAGCAGTACTTC.

The chain uses TRBV6-5 and TRBJ2-5, with D possibly matching TRBD2 (5 bases). The length of the CDR3 is 13 residues. The germline CDR1 and CDR2 sequences are MNHEY and SVGAGI. The germline V and J ends were trimmed by 2 bases and 7 bases, with 11 bases remaining between them. The CDR3 here is CASSYGEGGTQYF. DNA of the CDR3: TGTGCCAGCAGTTACGGCGAGGGCGGGACCCAGTACTTC.

This clonotype was seen only a few times. This chain uses TRBV6-5 with TRBJ1-2; the D gene is possibly TRBD1 (6 bases). The CDR3 runs to 16 residues. V lost 0 bases and J lost 6, with 17 bases in between. The V gene's germline CDR1 is MNHEY and CDR2 SVGAGI. This chain's CDR3 is CASSYSVARRGDGYTF. Written as DNA, the CDR3 is TGTGCCAGCAGTTACTCGGTCGCTCGCAGGGGAGATGGCTACACCTTC.

The chain couples TRBV18 to TRBJ1-4, with D possibly being TRBD1 (5 bases). The ends were cut back, 3 bases at V and 8 bases at J, with 13 bases in the middle. Germline V gives CDR1 KGHSH, CDR2 LQKENI. The CDR3 loop spans 14 amino acids. The CDR3 DNA is TGTGCCAGCTCACCGTCAGGGTACAGGGAAAAACTGTTTTTT. Translation gives CASSPSGYREKLFF.

The sample holds a few counts of this clonotype. The CDR3 DNA sequence: TGTGCCAGCAGTTACTTGGCGGGGCAAGAGACCCAGTACTTC. It is translated as CASSYLAGQETQYF. The chain couples TRBV6-5 to TRBJ2-5; a possible D gene is TRBD2 (6 bases). The CDR3 sequence is 14 residues long. The germline V gene encodes CDR1 MNHEY and CDR2 SVGAGI. Trimming stripped 1 base from V and 2 bases from J, with 8 bases between.

The chain couples TRBV7-2 to TRBJ2-5; tentative D call: TRBD2 (6 bases). The ends were cut back, 5 bases at V and 2 bases at J, with 15 bases in the middle. CDR1 is SGHTA and CDR2 is FQGNSA in the germline V gene. This CDR3 is 15 amino acids long. CDR3 amino acids: CASSNQIGGQETQYF. The CDR3 coding sequence is TGTGCCAGCAGCAACCAGATTGGGGGGCAAGAGACCCAGTACTTC.

This clonotype was detected only a few times. This chain connects TRBV5-1 to TRBJ2-1; 10 bases are a match to TRBD2. The CDR3 covers 15 residues. Per germline, CDR1 SGHRS and CDR2 YFSETQ. The V segment lost 2 bases and the J segment 5 bases; nucleotides outside the gene matches: 4. The CDR3 loop is CASSFSLAGDNEQFF. The DNA for the CDR3 is TGCGCCAGCAGCTTTTCCCTAGCGGGAGACAATGAGCAGTTCTTC.

CDR3 bases: TGTGCCAGCAGCCCGAGCCTCCGGACAGGGGTGAACACTGAAGCTTTCTTT. Translated, it gives CASSPSLRTGVNTEAFF. The chain joins TRBV7-2 to TRBJ1-1, with 9 bases matching TRBD1. Germline CDR1 reads SGHTA; CDR2 reads FQGNSA. The ends lost 5 bases at V and 0 bases at J; junction bases unmatched: 10. The length of the CDR3 is 17 residues.

The chain links TRBV29-1 to TRBJ2-5; 9 nucleotides align to TRBD2. V shed 3 bases and J 2 bases; nucleotides not matched to a gene: 4. The CDR3 extends over 14 amino acids. Germline CDR1 reads SQVTM; CDR2 reads ANQGSEA. The CDR3 sequence is CSVDQREAQETQYF. The CDR3 DNA reads TGCAGCGTTGATCAGCGGGAGGCGCAAGAGACCCAGTACTTC.

This clonotype was seen repeatedly, ten times or more. This chain connects TRBV5-1 to TRBJ2-7; possibly TRBD1 for D (6 bases). The CDR3 has 16 residues. V was clipped by 1 base and J by 2 bases, with 16 bases between them. Germline values: CDR1 SGHRS, CDR2 YFSETQ. The CDR3 here is CASSLPLRDKAYEQYF. The CDR3 nucleotides read TGCGCCAGCAGCTTGCCGTTACGGGACAAAGCCTACGAGCAGTACTTC.

The chain uses TRBV4-2 and TRBJ2-3; TRBD1 or TRBD2 may be the D gene (7 bases each). Germline CDR1 is LGHNA and CDR2 is YNFKEQ. Trimming took 1 base from V and 5 from J, leaving 16 bases between them. The CDR3 contains 16 residues. CDR3 sequence: CASSQARGRGRDTQYF. Written as DNA, the CDR3 is TGTGCCAGCAGCCAAGCGAGGGGGCGGGGGAGAGATACGCAGTATTTT.

This clonotype was counted a few times. The chain couples TRBV15 to TRBJ2-7; D gene unclear. The CDR3 covers 12 residues. V gave up 0 bases and J gave up 4 bases, with 4 bases separating them. Germline assignment: CDR1 LNHNV and CDR2 YYDKDF (reference sequence). The CDR3 DNA sequence: TGTGCCACCAGCAGAGATCGTTACGAGCAGTACTTC. It is translated as CATSRDRYEQYF.

The V gene is TRBV7-8, the J gene TRBJ2-7, with 10 bases aligning to TRBD2. The length of the CDR3 is 15 residues. Trimming took 5 bases from V and 3 from J; bases not matched to a gene: 7. Per the germline V gene, CDR1 is SGHVS and CDR2 is FQNEAQ. In DNA form, the CDR3 reads TGTGCCAGCAGCAAACCGGGACTAGCGCGCTACGAGCAGTACTTC. Translating gives CASSKPGLARYEQYF.

This chain joins TRBV5-4 and TRBJ1-4; D gene ambiguous. This CDR3 region has 16 residues. V was shortened by 2 bases and J by 6 bases, with 17 bases between the two germline ends. Germline assignment: CDR1 SGHNT and CDR2 YYREEE (reference sequence). In DNA, the CDR3 is TGTGCCAGCAGCTTCGGCACCGGGCCCCGGGATGAAAAACTGTTTTTT. It is translated as CASSFGTGPRDEKLFF.

In its sample, this clonotype was seen a few times. The CDR3 DNA reads TGTGCCAGCAGCTTAACCGCGACCCCGGGACAGTGGGACAATGAGCAGTTCTTC. Amino acid sequence: CASSLTATPGQWDNEQFF. The chain links TRBV7-3 to TRBJ2-1, with 7 bases aligning to TRBD1. This CDR3 region has 18 residues. V was clipped by 0 bases and J by 5 bases; unmatched bases: 13. The germline V gene encodes CDR1 SGHTA and CDR2 FQGTGA.

This chain joins TRBV5-6 and TRBJ2-7, with D possibly TRBD1 on 5 matching bases. Germline V lookup: CDR1 SGHDT, CDR2 YYEEEE. V lost 5 bases, J lost 7 bases, and 19 bases lay in between. The CDR3 has 14 residues. CDR3 coding DNA: TGTGCCAGCAGACGCGATAAGGGGTTCCGGGAGCAGTACTTC. It yields the protein CASRRDKGFREQYF. The complete variable domain, with remaining parts taken from reference TRBV5-6 and TRBJ2-7, reads DAGVTQSPTHLIKTRGQQVTLRCSPKSGHDTVSWYQQALGQGPQFIFQYYEEEERQRGNFPDRFSGHQFPNYSSELNVNALLLGDSALYLCASRRDKGFREQYFGPGTRLTVT.

The V call is TRBV4-3, the J call TRBJ2-1; 14 nucleotides agree with TRBD2. The germline V gene has CDR1 LGHNA and CDR2 YSLEER. The CDR3 runs 17 residues. Trimming cost V 0 bases and J 10 bases; bases outside gene matches: 8. DNA for the CDR3: TGCGCCAGCAGCCAAGATATCCGACTAGCGGGAGGGGGGGAGCAGTTCTTC. Protein: CASSQDIRLAGGGEQFF.

The chain uses TRBV3-1 and TRBJ2-7; 9 bases line up with TRBD2. The CDR3 sequence is 14 residues long. CDR1 and CDR2 from the germline V gene are LGHDT and YNNKEL (reference sequence). Trimming at V came to 6 bases and at J to 5 bases, leaving 8 bases not matched to a gene. CDR3: CASRAGGPVDEQYF. The CDR3 coding sequence is TGTGCCAGCAGGGCGGGAGGGCCTGTCGACGAGCAGTACTTC.

This clonotype was seen ten or more times. V and J are TRBV5-1 and TRBJ2-1, with D possibly matching TRBD2 (6 bases). The germline V gene encodes CDR1 SGHRS and CDR2 YFSETQ. V was trimmed by 2 bases and J by 5 bases, leaving 17 bases between them. The CDR3 length is 16 residues. CDR3 sequence (DNA): TGCGCCAGCAGCTTTCGTCCCGGGACTGGTAACAATGAGCAGTTCTTC. Protein sequence: CASSFRPGTGNNEQFF.

This clonotype was recorded a few times. The V gene is TRBV5-1, the J gene TRBJ2-1; possibly TRBD1 or TRBD2 for D (7 bases each). CDR3 size: 17 residues. Per the germline V gene, CDR1 is SGHRS and CDR2 is YFSETQ. V was trimmed by 4 bases and J by 2 bases, leaving 19 bases between them. This chain's CDR3 is CASSRTAGQITYNEQFF. The CDR3 coding sequence is TGCGCCAGCAGCCGGACAGCGGGACAGATAACCTACAATGAGCAGTTCTTC.

The chain uses TRBV23-1 and TRBJ1-2; maybe TRBD1 (6 bases). TRBV23-1 is identified as an open reading frame with a role that is uncertain. The CDR3 totals 13 residues. The V and J ends lost 0 bases and 8 bases respectively, with 10 bases between them. The CDR3 sequence is CASSQSRGKGYTF. The CDR3 DNA is TGCGCCAGCAGTCAATCCAGGGGAAAGGGCTACACCTTC.

The rearrangement joins TRBV5-1 to TRBJ1-1, with D maybe TRBD1 (6 bases). The CDR3 sequence is 15 residues long. V lost 4 bases and J 7 bases, leaving 20 bases between the germline ends. Per the germline V gene, CDR1 is SGHRS and CDR2 is YFSETQ. CDR3: CASSPGLQGKLEAFF. In nucleotides, the CDR3 is TGCGCCAGCAGCCCAGGCCTACAGGGAAAACTTGAAGCTTTCTTT.

This chain uses TRBV5-1 with TRBJ2-7; 7 bases agree with TRBD1. The CDR3 loop spans 15 amino acids. Germline trimming cut 3 bases from V and 9 bases from J; bases unmatched to any gene: 15. Germline values: CDR1 SGHRS, CDR2 YFSETQ. The CDR3 DNA reads as TGCGCCAGCAGCTCTACCGGACAGGTGGGTGGTGTGCAGTACTTC. As protein: CASSSTGQVGGVQYF.